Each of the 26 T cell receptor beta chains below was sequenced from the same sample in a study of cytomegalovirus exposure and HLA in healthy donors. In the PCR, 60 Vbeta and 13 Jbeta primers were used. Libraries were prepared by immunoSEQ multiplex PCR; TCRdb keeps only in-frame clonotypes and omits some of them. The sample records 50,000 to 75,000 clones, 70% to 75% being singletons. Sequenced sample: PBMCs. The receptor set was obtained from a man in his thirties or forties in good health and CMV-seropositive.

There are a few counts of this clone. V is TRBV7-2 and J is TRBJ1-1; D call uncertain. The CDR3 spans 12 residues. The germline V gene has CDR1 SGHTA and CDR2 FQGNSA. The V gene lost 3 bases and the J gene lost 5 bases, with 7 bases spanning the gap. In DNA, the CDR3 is TGTGCCAGCAGCTTTGACACTACTGAAGCTTTCTTT. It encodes CASSFDTTEAFF.

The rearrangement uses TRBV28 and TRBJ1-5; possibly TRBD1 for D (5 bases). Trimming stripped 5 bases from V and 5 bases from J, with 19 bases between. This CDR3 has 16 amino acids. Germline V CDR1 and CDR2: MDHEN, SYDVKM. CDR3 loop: CASSPSGRANYQPQHF. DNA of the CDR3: TGTGCCAGCAGTCCCTCAGGGAGGGCGAACTATCAGCCCCAGCATTTT.

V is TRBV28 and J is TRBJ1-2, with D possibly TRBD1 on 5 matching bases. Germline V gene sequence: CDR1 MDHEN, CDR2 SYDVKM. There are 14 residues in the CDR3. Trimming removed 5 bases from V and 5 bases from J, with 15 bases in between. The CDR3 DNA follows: TGTGCCAGCAGTGGGGGGGGTGCGGTTTATGGCTACACCTTC. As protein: CASSGGGAVYGYTF.

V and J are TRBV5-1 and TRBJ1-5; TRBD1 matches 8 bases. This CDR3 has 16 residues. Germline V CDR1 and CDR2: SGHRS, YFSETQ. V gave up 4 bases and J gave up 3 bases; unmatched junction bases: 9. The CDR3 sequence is CASSLQPTGDNQPQHF. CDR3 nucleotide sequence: TGCGCCAGCAGCCTACAACCGACAGGGGACAATCAGCCCCAGCATTTT.

The CDR3 coding sequence is TGTGCCAGCTCACCTCGGGACAGTAGCAATCAGCCCCAGCATTTT. Encoded protein: CASSPRDSSNQPQHF. The genes are TRBV18 and TRBJ1-5; TRBD1 aligns across 7 bases. CDR3 length: 15 amino acids. The germline gives CDR1 KGHSH, CDR2 LQKENI. The junction had 2 bases not matched to a gene; V was cut back by 3 bases and J by 0 bases. The variable domain in full, completed from reference TRBV18 and TRBJ1-5, reads NAGVMQNPRHLVRRRGQEARLRCSPMKGHSHVYWYRQLPEEGLKFMVYLQKENIIDESGMPKERFSAEFPKEGPSILRIQQVVRGDSAAYFCASSPRDSSNQPQHFGDGTRLSIL.

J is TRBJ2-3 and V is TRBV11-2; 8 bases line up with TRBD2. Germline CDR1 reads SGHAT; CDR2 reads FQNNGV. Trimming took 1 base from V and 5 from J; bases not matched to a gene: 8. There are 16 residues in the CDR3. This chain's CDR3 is CASSLGGGGRGDTQYF. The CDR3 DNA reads TGTGCCAGCAGCTTAGGAGGCGGGGGGCGGGGAGATACGCAGTATTTT.

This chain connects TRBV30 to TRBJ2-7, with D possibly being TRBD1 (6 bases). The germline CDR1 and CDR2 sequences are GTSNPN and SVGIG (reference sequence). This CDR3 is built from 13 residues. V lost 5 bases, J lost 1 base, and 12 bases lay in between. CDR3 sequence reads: CAWAGTWSYEQYF. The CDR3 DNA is TGTGCCTGGGCCGGGACATGGTCCTACGAGCAGTACTTC.

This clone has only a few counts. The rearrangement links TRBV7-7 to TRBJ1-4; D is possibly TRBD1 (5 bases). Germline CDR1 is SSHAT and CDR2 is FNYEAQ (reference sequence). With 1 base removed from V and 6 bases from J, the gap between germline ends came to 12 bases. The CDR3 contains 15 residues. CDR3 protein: CASSLGGGVDEKLFF. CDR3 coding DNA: TGTGCCAGCAGCTTAGGCGGGGGGGTTGATGAAAAACTGTTTTTT.

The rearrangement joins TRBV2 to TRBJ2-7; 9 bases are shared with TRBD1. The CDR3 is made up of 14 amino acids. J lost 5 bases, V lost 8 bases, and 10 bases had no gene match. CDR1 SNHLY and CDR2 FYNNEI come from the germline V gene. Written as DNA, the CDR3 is TGTGCCAGCGCCCAGACAGGGGGAAGCCACGAGCAGTACTTC. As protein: CASAQTGGSHEQYF.

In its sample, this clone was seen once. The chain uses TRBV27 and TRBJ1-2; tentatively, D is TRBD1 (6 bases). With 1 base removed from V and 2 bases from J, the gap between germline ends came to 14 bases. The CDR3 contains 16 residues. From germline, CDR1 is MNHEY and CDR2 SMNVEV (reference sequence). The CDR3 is CASSLFQGHSNYGYTF. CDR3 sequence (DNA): TGTGCCAGCAGTTTATTTCAGGGACACTCGAACTATGGCTACACCTTC.

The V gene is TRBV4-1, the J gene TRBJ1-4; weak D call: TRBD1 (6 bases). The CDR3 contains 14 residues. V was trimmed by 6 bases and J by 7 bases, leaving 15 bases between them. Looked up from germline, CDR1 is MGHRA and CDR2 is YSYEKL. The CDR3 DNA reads TGCGCCAGCAGGCAGACAGGAGGACCTGAAAAACTGTTTTTT. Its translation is CASRQTGGPEKLFF.

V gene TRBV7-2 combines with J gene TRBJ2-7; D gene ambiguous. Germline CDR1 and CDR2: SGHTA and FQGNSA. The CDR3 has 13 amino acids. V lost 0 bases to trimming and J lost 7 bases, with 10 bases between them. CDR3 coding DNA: TGTGCCAGCAGCTTAGCCCTACCGCAAGAGCAGTACTTC. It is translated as CASSLALPQEQYF.

Here the CDR3 DNA reads TGTGCCAGCAGCGTAGACGGGACAAGCTCCTACAATGAGCAGTTCTTC. Its translation: CASSVDGTSSYNEQFF. This rearrangement joins TRBV9 to TRBJ2-1; a weak D match, TRBD1 (6 bases). The CDR3 runs to 16 residues. The germline V gene encodes CDR1 SGDLS and CDR2 YYNGEE. Trimming took 0 bases from V and 0 from J, leaving 10 bases between them.

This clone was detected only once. The CDR3 sequence is CASSLWTGSDQPQHF. CDR3 nucleotide sequence: TGTGCCAGCAGCCTCTGGACAGGGTCGGATCAGCCCCAGCATTTT. V usage is TRBV7-9 and J usage is TRBJ1-5; the match to TRBD1 covers 8 bases. Germline-derived CDR1 and CDR2 are SEHNR and FQNEAQ (reference sequence). The CDR3 totals 15 residues. V gave up 5 bases and J gave up 5 bases; unmatched junction bases: 8.

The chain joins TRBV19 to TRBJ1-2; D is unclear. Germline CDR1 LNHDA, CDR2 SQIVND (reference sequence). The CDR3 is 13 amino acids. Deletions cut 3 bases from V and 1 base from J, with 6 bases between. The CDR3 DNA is TGTGCCAGTAGTATCGGGTTTAACTATGGCTACACCTTC. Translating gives CASSIGFNYGYTF.

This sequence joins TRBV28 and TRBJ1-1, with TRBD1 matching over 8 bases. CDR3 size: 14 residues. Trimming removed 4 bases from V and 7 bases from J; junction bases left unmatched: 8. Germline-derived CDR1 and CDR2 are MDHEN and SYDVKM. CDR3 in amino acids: CASSSGTGGSEAFF. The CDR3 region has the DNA TGTGCCAGCAGTTCCGGGACAGGAGGCAGTGAAGCTTTCTTT.

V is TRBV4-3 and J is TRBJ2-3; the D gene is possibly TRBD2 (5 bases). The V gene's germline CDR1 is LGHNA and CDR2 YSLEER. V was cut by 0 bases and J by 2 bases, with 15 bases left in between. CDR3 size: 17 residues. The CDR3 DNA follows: TGCGCCAGCAGCCAAGATTGGGCGGGCGGGCCCACAGATACGCAGTATTTT. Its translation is CASSQDWAGGPTDTQYF.

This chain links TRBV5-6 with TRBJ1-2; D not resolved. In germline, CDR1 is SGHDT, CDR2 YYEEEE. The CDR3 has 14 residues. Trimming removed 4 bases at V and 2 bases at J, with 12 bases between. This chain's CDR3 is CASSRMTINYGYTF. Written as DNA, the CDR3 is TGTGCCAGCAGCCGGATGACTATCAACTATGGCTACACCTTC.

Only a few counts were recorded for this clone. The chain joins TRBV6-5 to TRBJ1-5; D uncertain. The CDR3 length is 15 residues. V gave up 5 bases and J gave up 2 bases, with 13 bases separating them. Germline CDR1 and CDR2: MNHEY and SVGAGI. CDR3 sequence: CASSPVEKRNQPQHF. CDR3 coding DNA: TGTGCCAGCAGTCCCGTTGAGAAACGCAATCAGCCCCAGCATTTT.

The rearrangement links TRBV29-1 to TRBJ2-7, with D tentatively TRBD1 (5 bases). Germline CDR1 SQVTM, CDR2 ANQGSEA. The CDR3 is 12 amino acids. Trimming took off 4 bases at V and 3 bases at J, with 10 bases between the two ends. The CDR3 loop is CSVATAYYEQYF. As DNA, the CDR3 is TGCAGCGTTGCGACAGCTTACTACGAGCAGTACTTC.

CDR3 in DNA: TGCGCCAGCACCCCGGAGGGTGGGACTGAAGCTTTCTTT. Its protein product is CASTPEGGTEAFF. V is TRBV4-1 and J is TRBJ1-1; D call uncertain. The CDR3 is 13 amino acids. Looked up from germline, CDR1 is MGHRA and CDR2 is YSYEKL. Trimming cost V 7 bases and J 5 bases, with 14 bases left between them.

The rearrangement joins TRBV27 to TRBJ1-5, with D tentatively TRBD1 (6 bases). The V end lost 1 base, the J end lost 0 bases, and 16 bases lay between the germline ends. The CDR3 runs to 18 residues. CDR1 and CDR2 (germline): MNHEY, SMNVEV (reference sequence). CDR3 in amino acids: CASSLCFQDRRSNQPQHF. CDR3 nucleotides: TGTGCCAGCAGTTTATGCTTCCAGGACAGACGTAGCAATCAGCCCCAGCATTTT.

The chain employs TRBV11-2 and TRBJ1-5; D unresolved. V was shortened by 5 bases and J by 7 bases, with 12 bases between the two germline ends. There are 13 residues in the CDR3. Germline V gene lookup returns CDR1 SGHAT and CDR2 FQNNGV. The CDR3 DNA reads TGTGCCAGCAGCGCAACCGGGAACCAGCCCCAGCATTTT. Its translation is CASSATGNQPQHF.

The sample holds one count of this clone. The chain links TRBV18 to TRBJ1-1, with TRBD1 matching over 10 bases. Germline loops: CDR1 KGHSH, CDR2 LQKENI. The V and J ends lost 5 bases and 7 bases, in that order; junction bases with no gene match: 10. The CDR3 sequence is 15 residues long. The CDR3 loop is CASSSGTGVWIEAFF. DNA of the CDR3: TGTGCCAGCTCATCCGGGACAGGGGTTTGGATTGAAGCTTTCTTT. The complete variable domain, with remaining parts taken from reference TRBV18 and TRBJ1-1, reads NAGVMQNPRHLVRRRGQEARLRCSPMKGHSHVYWYRQLPEEGLKFMVYLQKENIIDESGMPKERFSAEFPKEGPSILRIQQVVRGDSAAYFCASSSGTGVWIEAFFGQGTRLTVV.

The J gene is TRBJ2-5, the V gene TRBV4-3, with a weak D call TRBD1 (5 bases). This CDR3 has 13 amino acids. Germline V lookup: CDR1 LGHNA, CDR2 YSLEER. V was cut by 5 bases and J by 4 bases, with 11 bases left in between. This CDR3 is CASSEQGGETQYF. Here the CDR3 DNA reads TGCGCCAGCAGCGAGCAGGGTGGAGAGACCCAGTACTTC.

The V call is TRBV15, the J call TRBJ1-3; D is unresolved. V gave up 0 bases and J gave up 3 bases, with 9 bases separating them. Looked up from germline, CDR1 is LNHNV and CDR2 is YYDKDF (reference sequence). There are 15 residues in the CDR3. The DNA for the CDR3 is TGTGCCACCAGCAGAGATCTAGGCTTTGGAAACACCATATATTTT. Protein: CATSRDLGFGNTIYF.